Each of the 25 T cell receptor beta chains below was sequenced from the same sample in a study of cytomegalovirus exposure and HLA in healthy donors (dated by TCRdb to between 2016 and 2019). Libraries were made using the immunoSEQ multiplex PCR assay. A mixture of 60 forward primers for TCR Vbeta segments and 13 reverse primers for TCR Jbeta segments was used in the multiplex PCR. TCRdb took this table from immuneACCESS and kept in-frame rearrangements with V and J called. Such tables lack part of the clones; where checked against another copy, unresolved V genes explain under half of the gap, and the rest is unexplained. The sample records 130,000 to 150,000 clones, roughly 78% of which are singletons. The ten top clones hold under 3% of the sample. Sequencing used PBMCs. The receptors stem from a man in his forties or fifties in good health and CMV-seropositive.

J is TRBJ2-1 and V is TRBV7-2; perhaps TRBD1 as D (5 bases). Germline values: CDR1 SGHTA, CDR2 FQGNSA. The V and J ends lost 4 bases and 4 bases respectively, with 14 bases between them. The CDR3 contains 15 residues. CDR3 DNA: TGTGCCAGCAGCTCTTCAGGGTTGGGGTACAATGAGCAGTTCTTC. Its protein is CASSSSGLGYNEQFF.

This clone turned up a few times. This chain connects TRBV10-3 to TRBJ1-5; no firm D call. Per germline, CDR1 ENHRY and CDR2 SYGVKD. The CDR3 is made up of 12 amino acids. V lost 2 bases to trimming and J lost 5 bases, with 4 bases between them. The CDR3 sequence is CAISEPDQPQHF. CDR3 coding DNA: TGTGCCATCAGTGAGCCAGATCAGCCCCAGCATTTT.

This rearrangement joins TRBV7-2 to TRBJ2-1, with 9 bases lining up with TRBD2. Germline values: CDR1 SGHTA, CDR2 FQGNSA. The CDR3 runs to 14 residues. Trimming took 4 bases from V and 9 from J; bases not matched to a gene: 7. CDR3 protein: CASSSTSGRGEQFF. The CDR3 DNA reads TGTGCCAGCAGCTCGACTAGCGGTAGGGGTGAGCAGTTCTTC.

V gene TRBV5-6 combines with J gene TRBJ2-3; 7 bases fit TRBD2. Germline V lookup: CDR1 SGHDT, CDR2 YYEEEE. V trimming: 4 bases; J trimming: 1 base; junction bases outside the gene matches: 6. The CDR3 contains 15 residues. The CDR3 sequence is CASSPPAGGTDTQYF. CDR3 DNA: TGTGCCAGCAGCCCCCCCGCGGGAGGCACAGATACGCAGTATTTT.

The V call is TRBV19, the J call TRBJ2-2; no clear D gene. V lost 3 bases, J lost 3 bases, and 14 bases lay in between. Germline CDR1 is LNHDA and CDR2 is SQIVND (reference sequence). The CDR3 is 16 residues long. Written as DNA, the CDR3 is TGTGCCAGTAGTATCCCCCCCCGAAGAGACACCGGGGAGCTGTTTTTT. It yields the protein CASSIPPRRDTGELFF.

This clone was seen only a few times. The rearrangement joins TRBV5-4 to TRBJ2-1, with 9 positions matching TRBD1. CDR1 SGHNT and CDR2 YYREEE come from the germline V gene (reference sequence). V lost 3 bases and J lost 5; bases outside the gene matches: 6. The CDR3 is 15 residues long. The CDR3 loop reads CASSSFRDRDNEQFF. The CDR3 DNA follows: TGTGCCAGCAGCTCCTTCCGGGACAGGGACAATGAGCAGTTCTTC.

The chain uses TRBV28 and TRBJ2-7, with 9 positions matching TRBD2. Losses at the gene ends were 4 bases for V and 2 bases for J; bases not matched to a gene: 9. The CDR3 is 16 residues long. Germline CDR1 MDHEN, CDR2 SYDVKM. CDR3 in amino acids: CASSSPGLALAYEQYF. The CDR3, as DNA: TGTGCCAGCAGTTCCCCGGGACTAGCCCTCGCCTACGAGCAGTACTTC. Variable domain in full (rest from reference TRBV28 and TRBJ2-7): DVKVTQSSRYLVKRTGEKVFLECVQDMDHENMFWYRQDPGLGLRLIYFSYDVKMKEKGDIPEGYSVSREKKERFSLILESASTNQTSMYLCASSSPGLALAYEQYFGPGTRLTVT.

The chain has TRBV18 and TRBJ1-5; TRBD1 is a possible D gene (6 bases). CDR1 is KGHSH, CDR2 LQKENI, per germline. This CDR3 is 16 amino acids long. V dropped 6 bases and J dropped 2 bases, with 17 bases sitting between them. The CDR3 DNA reads TGTGCCAGCTCGGGGGTTCCCCGGACAGGCAATCAGCCCCAGCATTTT. Its translation: CASSGVPRTGNQPQHF.

In regard to this clone: Other DNA sequences in the sample encode the same CDR3. The chain is built from TRBV19 and TRBJ2-7, with 7 bases identical to TRBD1. The V gene's germline CDR1 is LNHDA and CDR2 SQIVND (reference sequence). J was trimmed by 5 bases and V by 6 bases; bases with no gene match: 16. The CDR3 runs to 16 residues. CDR3 protein: CASRSSGADRRDEQYF. The CDR3 DNA follows: TGTGCCAGTAGATCATCCGGAGCGGACAGGAGAGACGAGCAGTACTTC. Full variable domain (rest looked up from reference TRBV19 and TRBJ2-7): DGGITQSPKYLFRKEGQNVTLSCEQNLNHDAMYWYRQDPGQGLRLIYYSQIVNDFQKGDIAEGYSVSREKKESFPLTVTSAQKNPTAFYLCASRSSGADRRDEQYFGPGTRLTVT.

This clone was seen a handful of times. The genes are TRBV27 and TRBJ2-5; possibly TRBD2 for D (5 bases). CDR1 MNHEY and CDR2 SMNVEV come from the germline V gene (reference sequence). V was cut by 2 bases and J by 2 bases, with 9 bases left in between. This CDR3 spans 14 amino acids. The CDR3 region has the DNA TGTGCCAGCAGTTTAGAGGGAACACAAGAGACCCAGTACTTC. This encodes CASSLEGTQETQYF.

The chain carries TRBV28 and TRBJ2-3; 10 nucleotides line up with TRBD2. The CDR3 totals 16 residues. The germline V gene encodes CDR1 MDHEN and CDR2 SYDVKM. With 4 bases clipped from V and 3 bases from J, the junction kept 7 bases outside the gene matches. The chain's CDR3 is CASSSLAGAKTDTQYF. DNA for the CDR3: TGTGCCAGCAGTTCCCTAGCGGGAGCTAAAACAGATACGCAGTATTTT.

In its sample, this clone was seen once. The chain employs TRBV28 and TRBJ1-3; D unresolved. This CDR3 comprises 14 residues. CDR1 is MDHEN and CDR2 is SYDVKM in the germline V gene. V lost 6 bases to trimming and J lost 0 bases, with 9 bases between them. For the CDR3, the DNA is TGTGCCAGCAGAGTGAGGAGCTCTGGAAACACCATATATTTT. Protein: CASRVRSSGNTIYF.

This chain joins TRBV19 and TRBJ2-7; 8 bases are shared with TRBD2. The V segment lost 10 bases and the J segment 4 bases; nucleotides outside the gene matches: 6. Germline V gene sequence: CDR1 LNHDA, CDR2 SQIVND (reference sequence). The CDR3 is 12 residues long. The CDR3, as DNA: TGTGCCACCCGCGAGCGGGGGTACGAGCAGTACTTC. It is translated as CATRERGYEQYF.

The chain couples TRBV30 to TRBJ1-2, with 8 bases aligning to TRBD1. Germline CDR1 is GTSNPN and CDR2 is SVGIG (reference sequence). V was clipped by 0 bases and J by 5 bases; unmatched bases: 11. The CDR3 spans 16 residues. The CDR3 DNA reads as TGTGCCTGGAGTGTAAGAGGACAGGGAGTACTATATGGCTACACCTTC. Encoded protein: CAWSVRGQGVLYGYTF.

V and J are TRBV5-1 and TRBJ2-5; D unresolved. V was trimmed by 3 bases and J by 0 bases, leaving 15 bases between them. Looked up from germline, CDR1 is SGHRS and CDR2 is YFSETQ. This CDR3 is built from 16 residues. In DNA form, the CDR3 reads TGCGCCAGCAGCTCAGGTCCCGATCCTTACCAAGAGACCCAGTACTTC. Translating gives CASSSGPDPYQETQYF.

The chain has TRBV2 and TRBJ1-1; 8 positions agree with TRBD1. CDR3 length: 16 residues. CDR1 and CDR2 (germline): SNHLY, FYNNEI. Trimming removed 8 bases from V and 3 bases from J; junction bases left unmatched: 14. CDR3 in amino acids: CASYAGQGRGDTEAFF. Written as DNA, the CDR3 is TGTGCCAGCTATGCAGGACAGGGTAGAGGAGACACTGAAGCTTTCTTT.

This rearrangement joins TRBV27 to TRBJ2-7; perhaps TRBD2 as D (6 bases). Germline V gene lookup returns CDR1 MNHEY and CDR2 SMNVEV (reference sequence). V was shortened by 5 bases and J by 5 bases, with 22 bases between the two germline ends. The CDR3 totals 16 residues. The CDR3 reads CASSPSPGEIYDEQYF. In DNA, the CDR3 is TGTGCCAGCAGTCCTAGCCCGGGAGAGATATATGACGAGCAGTACTTC.

J is TRBJ2-3 and V is TRBV11-2; TRBD2 matches at 7 bases. The CDR3 has 16 residues. V gave up 4 bases and J gave up 2 bases; unmatched junction bases: 9. Germline CDR1 reads SGHAT; CDR2 reads FQNNGV. CDR3 sequence: CASSSRWAGVTDTQYF. The CDR3, as DNA: TGTGCCAGCAGCTCCCGATGGGCGGGAGTCACAGATACGCAGTATTTT. Based on the CDR3 plus reference TRBV11-2 and TRBJ2-3, the full variable domain is EAGVAQSPRYKIIEKRQSVAFWCNPISGHATLYWYQQILGQGPKLLIQFQNNGVVDDSQLPKDRFSAERLKGVDSTLKIQPAKLEDSAVYLCASSSRWAGVTDTQYFGPGTRLTVL.

V and J are TRBV2 and TRBJ1-2; 7 bases are a match to TRBD1. V trimming: 3 bases; J trimming: 4 bases; junction bases outside the gene matches: 11. Germline-derived CDR1 and CDR2 are SNHLY and FYNNEI. The CDR3 has 16 amino acids. This CDR3 reads CASSEVQGGLGYGYTF. Here the CDR3 DNA reads TGTGCCAGCAGTGAGGTTCAGGGGGGTTTGGGCTATGGCTACACCTTC. The full variable domain, its missing parts supplied by reference TRBV2 and TRBJ1-2, is EPEVTQTPSHQVTQMGQEVILRCVPISNHLYFYWYRQILGQKVEFLVSFYNNEISEKSEIFDDQFSVERPDGSNFTLKIRSTKLEDSAMYFCASSEVQGGLGYGYTFGSGTRLTVV.

The chain joins TRBV19 to TRBJ1-5; 11 nucleotides match TRBD1. The V segment lost 9 bases and the J segment 6 bases; nucleotides outside the gene matches: 10. The CDR3 extends over 15 amino acids. The germline gives CDR1 LNHDA, CDR2 SQIVND (reference sequence). CDR3 coding DNA: TGTGCCAGCCTTCACCGGACAGGGGGCGGTCAGCCCCAGCATTTT. Protein product: CASLHRTGGGQPQHF.

Comments on this clone: One junction end does not reproduce the germline sequence, and a read error may be involved. The chain employs TRBV7-9 and TRBJ1-1; TRBD1 agrees at 9 bases. This CDR3 region has 12 residues. Per the germline V gene, CDR1 is SEHNR and CDR2 is FQNEAQ (reference sequence). CDR3 residues: CSSSPQDRGAFF. CDR3 nucleotide sequence: TGTTCCAGCAGCCCTCAGGACAGGGGCGCTTTCTTT. Based on the CDR3 plus reference TRBV7-9 and TRBJ1-1, the full variable domain is DTGVSQNPRHKITKRGQNVTFRCDPISEHNRLYWYRQTLGQGPEFLTYFQNEAQLEKSRLLSDRFSAERPKGSFSTLEIQRTEQGDSAMYLCSSSPQDRGAFFGQGTRLTVV.

The rearrangement links TRBV7-3 to TRBJ2-1, with 7 bases aligning to TRBD1. The CDR3 runs to 15 residues. CDR1 and CDR2 (germline): SGHTA, FQGTGA. V was pared by 2 bases and J by 5 bases, with 6 bases of the junction left unmatched. The CDR3 protein is CASSLLRTGHNEQFF. In DNA, the CDR3 is TGTGCCAGCAGCTTATTAAGGACAGGACACAATGAGCAGTTCTTC.

The CDR3: CASSLDLWSSYEQYF. CDR3 coding DNA: TGCGCCAGCAGCTTGGACCTGTGGAGCTCCTACGAGCAGTACTTC. V usage is TRBV5-1 and J usage is TRBJ2-7; D ambiguous. The germline gives CDR1 SGHRS, CDR2 YFSETQ. The CDR3 length is 15 residues. The V and J ends lost 0 bases and 0 bases respectively, with 10 bases between them.

V and J are TRBV19 and TRBJ1-5, with no clear D. Between the trimmed V and J ends, which lost 5 bases and 4 bases, there was a span of 12 bases. Germline lookup yields CDR1 LNHDA and CDR2 SQIVND (reference sequence). The CDR3 spans 14 residues. CDR3 amino acids: CASSVTGINQPQHF. As DNA, the CDR3 is TGTGCCAGTAGTGTCACGGGGATTAATCAGCCCCAGCATTTT. The entire variable domain, with the rest obtained from reference TRBV19 and TRBJ1-5, is as follows: DGGITQSPKYLFRKEGQNVTLSCEQNLNHDAMYWYRQDPGQGLRLIYYSQIVNDFQKGDIAEGYSVSREKKESFPLTVTSAQKNPTAFYLCASSVTGINQPQHFGDGTRLSIL.

This clone was picked up a small number of times. CDR3 loop: CAISDGRGLYEQYF. In DNA form, the CDR3 reads TGTGCCATCAGTGACGGCAGGGGCTTATACGAGCAGTACTTC. The rearrangement uses TRBV10-3 and TRBJ2-7; D might be TRBD1 (6 bases). The CDR3 is made up of 14 amino acids. CDR1 is ENHRY, CDR2 SYGVKD, per germline. With 3 bases removed from V and 4 bases from J, the gap between germline ends came to 13 bases.